These 13 T cell receptor beta chains share one sample of origin, sequenced in a study of T cells expressing NK-cell markers. TCRdb reprocessed the 5' RACE reads and keeps a single row for each CDR3 protein, giving no DNA. In total, the table holds about 460,000 distinct CDR3 sequences. The sample comprised blood T cells: a sorted CD56 or NKG2C T cell subset, CD4+ or CD8+ T cells, or bulk PBMC T cells (not recorded which). Receptor source: a woman aged 45-59 years in good health.

The V and J genes are TRBV5-1 and TRBJ1-1; TCRdb calls TRBD1, which cannot be checked without DNA. Germline V gives CDR1 SGHRS, CDR2 YFSETQ. There are 17 residues in the CDR3. The CDR3 spells CASSLEGLGGTHTEAFF.

The chain joins TRBV6-5 to TRBJ2-5; the TRBD2 assignment by TCRdb is unverifiable without DNA. CDR3 length: 15 residues. CDR1 and CDR2 (germline): MNHEY, SVGAGI. The CDR3 sequence is CASRSSGTSQETQYF.

The chain combines TRBV7-9 with TRBJ2-1; with no DNA, the TCRdb D assignment of TRBD1 cannot be verified. Germline CDR1 is SEHNR and CDR2 is FQNEAQ (reference sequence). The CDR3 is 15 residues long. CDR3 sequence reads: CASSLVGQGANEQFF.

This chain uses TRBV3-1 with TRBJ2-5; checking the TCRdb D call of TRBD1 is not possible without DNA. CDR1 is LGHDT, CDR2 YNNKEL, per germline (reference sequence). CDR3 size: 15 residues. The CDR3 sequence is CASSQDYDREETQYF.

V and J are TRBV5-1 and TRBJ2-7; the D call from TCRdb, TRBD1, cannot be confirmed without DNA. Germline V gene data show CDR1 as SGHRS and CDR2 as YFSETQ. This CDR3 has 14 residues. Here the CDR3 reads CASSWRGPGNEQYF.

V usage is TRBV5-6 and J usage is TRBJ2-7. The germline V gene encodes CDR1 SGHDT and CDR2 YYEEEE. This CDR3 contains 13 residues. The CDR3 sequence: CASSSGPSYEQYF.

This chain connects TRBV9 to TRBJ2-3. This CDR3 contains 14 residues. The germline gives CDR1 SGDLS, CDR2 YYNGEE. The CDR3 sequence: CASSVEDSTDTQYF.

The chain carries TRBV3-1 and TRBJ1-2. The germline gives CDR1 LGHDT, CDR2 YNNKEL (reference sequence). CDR3 size: 14 residues. CDR3: CASSSSGLSYGYTF.

This chain joins TRBV10-3 and TRBJ2-1; TCRdb proposes TRBD2, but this gene call is untestable without DNA. There are 13 residues in the CDR3. Germline V gene lookup returns CDR1 ENHRY and CDR2 SYGVKD. Here the CDR3 reads CASGAGGPDEQFF.

The V gene is TRBV9, the J gene TRBJ1-1; TCRdb selects TRBD1, and the lack of DNA leaves this call unchecked. Germline assignment: CDR1 SGDLS and CDR2 YYNGEE. This CDR3 has 15 amino acids. The CDR3 protein is CASSVAAGGSAEAFF.

The chain recombines TRBV29-1 with TRBJ2-7; the TCRdb D gene call, TRBD1, has no DNA to confirm it. CDR3 size: 12 residues. Germline V gene data show CDR1 as SQVTM and CDR2 as ANQGSEA. The CDR3 sequence: CSGGGHGYEQYF.

This chain uses TRBV28 with TRBJ1-2; TCRdb selects TRBD1, and the lack of DNA leaves this call unchecked. This CDR3 contains 14 residues. The V gene's germline CDR1 is MDHEN and CDR2 SYDVKM. The CDR3 here is CASKEGGSNYGYTF.

The chain joins TRBV21-1 to TRBJ1-2; the D call of TRBD1 rests on TCRdb alone, since no DNA is present to check it. TRBV21-1 is noted as a pseudogene. The CDR3 totals 14 residues. The CDR3 region is CASSSSDIPYGYTF.